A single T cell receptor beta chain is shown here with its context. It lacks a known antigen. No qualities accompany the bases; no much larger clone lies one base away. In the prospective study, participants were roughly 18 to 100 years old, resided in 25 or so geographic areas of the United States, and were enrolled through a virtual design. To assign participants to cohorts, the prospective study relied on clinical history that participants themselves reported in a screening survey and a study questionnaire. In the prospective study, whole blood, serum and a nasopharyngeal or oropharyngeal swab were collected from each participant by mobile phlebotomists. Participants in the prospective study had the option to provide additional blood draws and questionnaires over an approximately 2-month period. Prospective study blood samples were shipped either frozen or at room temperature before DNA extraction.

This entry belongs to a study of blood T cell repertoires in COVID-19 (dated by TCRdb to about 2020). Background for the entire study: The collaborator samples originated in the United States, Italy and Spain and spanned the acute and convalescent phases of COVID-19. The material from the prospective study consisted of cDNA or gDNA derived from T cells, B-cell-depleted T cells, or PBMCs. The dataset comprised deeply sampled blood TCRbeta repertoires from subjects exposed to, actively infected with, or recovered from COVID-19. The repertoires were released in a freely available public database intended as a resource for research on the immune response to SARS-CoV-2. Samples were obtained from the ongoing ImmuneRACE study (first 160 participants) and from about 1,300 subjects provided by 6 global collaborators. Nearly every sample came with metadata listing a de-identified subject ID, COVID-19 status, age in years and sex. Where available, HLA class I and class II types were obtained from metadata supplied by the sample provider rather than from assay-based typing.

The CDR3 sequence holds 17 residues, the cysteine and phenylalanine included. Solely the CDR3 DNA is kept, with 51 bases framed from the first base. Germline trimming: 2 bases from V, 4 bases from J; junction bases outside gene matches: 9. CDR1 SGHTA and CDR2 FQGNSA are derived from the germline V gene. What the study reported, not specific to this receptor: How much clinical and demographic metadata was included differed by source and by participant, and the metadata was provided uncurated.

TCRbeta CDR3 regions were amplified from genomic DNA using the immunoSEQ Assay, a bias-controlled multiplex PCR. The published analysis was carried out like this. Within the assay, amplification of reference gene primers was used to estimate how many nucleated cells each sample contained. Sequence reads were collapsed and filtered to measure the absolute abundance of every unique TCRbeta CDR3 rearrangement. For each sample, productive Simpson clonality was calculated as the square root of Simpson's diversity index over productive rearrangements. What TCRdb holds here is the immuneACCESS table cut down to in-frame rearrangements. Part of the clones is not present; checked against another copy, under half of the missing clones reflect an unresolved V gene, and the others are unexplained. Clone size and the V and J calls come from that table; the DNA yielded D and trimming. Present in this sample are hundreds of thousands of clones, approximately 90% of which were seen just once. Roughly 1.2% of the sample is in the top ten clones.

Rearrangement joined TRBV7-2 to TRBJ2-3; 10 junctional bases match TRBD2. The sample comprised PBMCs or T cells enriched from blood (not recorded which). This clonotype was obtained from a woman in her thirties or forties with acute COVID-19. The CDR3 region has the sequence CASSLSLAGAGADTQYF. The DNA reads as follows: TGTGCCAGCAGCTTAAGTCTAGCGGGAGCTGGGGCAGATACGCAGTATTTT.